This T cell receptor beta chain derives from a study of beta chain features in type 1 diabetes. General study results and limits: Possible PCR preference for shorter templates applied equally to patients and controls.

Germline V CDR1 and CDR2: LNHNV, YYDKDF (reference sequence). Trimming stripped 3 bases from V and 2 bases from J, with 8 bases between. The CDR3 is made up of 13 amino acids. This clone came up a few times. Its antigen is still unknown. This CDR3 is also generated by other DNA sequences in the sample. What was sequenced were expressed TCRB transcripts, since all of the isolated RNA had been reverse transcribed. The table came from immunoSEQ multiplex PCR; TCRdb's copy has only in-frame clones and leaves some out. The data show under 550,000 clones, over 10% seen once. CD45RO/CCR7/CD25/CD127/CD95/CD27 sorting isolated CD4+ naive, central memory, regulatory and stem cell-like memory cells.

This sequence joins TRBV15 and TRBJ2-7; D not resolved. The sequenced sample was naive CD4+ T cells from blood. This TCR derives from a woman younger than 30 in good health. The DNA of the CDR3 is TGTGCCACCAGCAGGGATCTAGCCTACGAGCAGTACTTC. Its translation is CATSRDLAYEQYF.